This T cell receptor (beta chain) stems from a study of T cells in severe cutaneous drug reactions. The overall study: Patients were recruited from Taiwan, Thailand and Europe between about 2011 and 2019. Culprit drug assignment used the Naranjo algorithm and the ALDEN algorithm. Findings and limits, study-wide: A public TCRbeta CDR3 appeared in all seven CBZ-SJS/TEN blister samples, averaging roughly 14%.

Carbamazepine had induced Stevens-Johnson syndrome or toxic epidermal necrolysis in the sequenced donors. TCR subtype-specific primers in iRepertoire multiplex PCR prepared libraries for bulk and single-cell sequencing. Each CDR3 protein gets one entry in TCRdb, which reprocessed the multiplex PCR reads and gives no DNA. The sample yields 7,000 or so distinct CDR3 sequences, of which the top ten take up roughly 30%. Concerning this clonotype: What it recognizes is unknown.

The sequenced sample was cells from a skin blister. This TCR came from a human donor with toxic epidermal necrolysis, a severe cutaneous drug reaction.

CDR3 residues: CSAAGGPYNEQFF. V and J are TRBV29-1 and TRBJ2-1. CDR1 and CDR2 (germline): SQVTM, ANQGSEA. CDR3 length equals 13 residues.